This T cell receptor (beta chain) came from a study of T-cell reconstitution after alpha-beta-depleted transplantation in children. Study-level results: In some patients, recipient T cells and intrathymic progenitors surviving conditioning explained high day-60 diversity.

Preparing the TCRbeta library involved the use of unique molecular identifiers. TCRdb analysed the PCR reads with MiXCR anew, one entry per CDR3 protein. In the table there are some 350,000 distinct CDR3 sequences, roughly 15% of which are singletons. This clonotype appeared a few times. Its specificity is not known. The V gene lost 5 bases and the J gene lost 2 bases, with 13 bases spanning the gap. CDR3 length: 14 residues. Per germline, CDR1 SEHNR and CDR2 FQNEAQ (reference sequence). The gene calls are TRBV7-9 and TRBJ2-7; D call uncertain. The specimen was PBMCs, mostly from graft donor cells, collected 360 days after TCRalphabeta/CD19-depleted stem cell transplant. This TCR came from a male patient aged 2 to 10 who had a stem cell transplant for acute lymphoblastic leukemia, so the T cells may come from the graft donor. This CDR3 reads CASSPVVPTYEQYF. As DNA, the CDR3 is TGTGCCAGCAGCCCAGTGGTACCGACCTACGAGCAGTACTTC.